One and the same sample provided the 14 T cell receptor beta chains below, sequenced in a study of cytomegalovirus exposure and HLA in healthy donors. PCR amplification relied on 60 Vbeta primers (plus 13 Jbeta primers). The repertoire was sequenced with immunoSEQ multiplex PCR; TCRdb's copy has only in-frame clones and lacks some. The sample comprises about 130,000 clones, 83% of which are singletons, and roughly 3.7% rests with the top ten. The sample consisted of PBMCs. Receptors were obtained from a woman aged 40 to 49 in good health and CMV-seropositive.

The chain is built from TRBV30 and TRBJ2-1; 9 nucleotides align to TRBD2. V was pared by 3 bases and J by 9 bases, with 9 bases of the junction left unmatched. The CDR3 sequence is 14 residues long. The germline V gene has CDR1 GTSNPN and CDR2 SVGIG (reference sequence). The CDR3 DNA follows: TGTGCCTGGAGATTGGCGGGAGGGTCGGGTGAGCAGTTCTTC. Amino acid sequence: CAWRLAGGSGEQFF.

V gene TRBV2 combines with J gene TRBJ1-5, with 9 bases aligning to TRBD1. This CDR3 is built from 16 residues. CDR1 is SNHLY, CDR2 FYNNEI, per germline. Trimming removed 5 bases from V and 5 bases from J; junction bases left unmatched: 10. CDR3 nucleotide sequence: TGTGCCAGCAGTCAATTTGACAGGGGGTATTATCAGCCCCAGCATTTT. Protein product: CASSQFDRGYYQPQHF.

The chain joins TRBV7-8 to TRBJ2-7, with a weak D call TRBD2 (6 bases). Germline CDR1 SGHVS, CDR2 FQNEAQ. This CDR3 spans 14 amino acids. V lost 4 bases and J lost 1, with 11 bases in between. The CDR3 loop is CASSYRGRSYEQYF. CDR3 coding DNA: TGTGCCAGCAGCTACCGAGGGAGGTCCTACGAGCAGTACTTC.

The V gene is TRBV27, the J gene TRBJ1-2; 8 bases match TRBD1. CDR1 is MNHEY, CDR2 SMNVEV, per germline (reference sequence). CDR3 length: 14 amino acids. V dropped 9 bases and J dropped 7; count of bases not matched to a gene: 13. CDR3 sequence (DNA): TGTGCCAGTCGGAAGACAGGGGCCGGGGGTGGCTACACCTTC. Translation gives CASRKTGAGGGYTF.

The V and J genes are TRBV9 and TRBJ2-7; 9 nucleotides align to TRBD1. The CDR3 extends over 15 amino acids. In germline, CDR1 is SGDLS, CDR2 YYNGEE. V shed 0 bases, J shed 5 bases, and the junction held 6 bases outside the gene matches. CDR3 region: CASSVAGTGYHEQYF. The CDR3 coding sequence is TGTGCCAGCAGCGTAGCTGGGACAGGGTACCACGAGCAGTACTTC.

This chain uses TRBV15 with TRBJ2-1; the match to TRBD2 covers 7 bases. The ends lost 0 bases at V and 6 bases at J; junction bases unmatched: 5. Per germline, CDR1 LNHNV and CDR2 YYDKDF (reference sequence). The CDR3 has 15 residues. The chain's CDR3 is CATSRDRGVSNEQFF. CDR3 DNA: TGTGCCACCAGCAGAGATCGGGGGGTCAGCAATGAGCAGTTCTTC.

In DNA form, the CDR3 reads TGTGCCAGCAGCGCGGGACAGGGTCTTTCACCCCTCCACTTT. It codes for CASSAGQGLSPLHF. J is TRBJ1-6 and V is TRBV5-6, with 9 positions matching TRBD1. The CDR3 consists of 14 residues. CDR1 is SGHDT and CDR2 is YYEEEE in the germline V gene. V lost 4 bases and J lost 9; bases outside the gene matches: 5. Filled out from reference TRBV5-6 and TRBJ1-6, the complete variable domain reads DAGVTQSPTHLIKTRGQQVTLRCSPKSGHDTVSWYQQALGQGPQFIFQYYEEEERQRGNFPDRFSGHQFPNYSSELNVNALLLGDSALYLCASSAGQGLSPLHFGNGTRLTVT.

CDR3 region: CATRGASGPNTGELFF. The CDR3 DNA is TGTGCCACCCGCGGGGCTAGCGGGCCAAACACCGGGGAGCTGTTTTTT. The chain is built from TRBV7-3 and TRBJ2-2; 8 bases align to TRBD2. The CDR3 totals 16 residues. Losses at the gene ends were 10 bases for V and 2 bases for J; bases not matched to a gene: 12. The germline gives CDR1 SGHTA, CDR2 FQGTGA.

This rearrangement joins TRBV10-2 to TRBJ2-1; 7 bases fit TRBD2. This CDR3 is built from 15 residues. CDR1 WSHSY and CDR2 SAAADI come from the germline V gene. Unmatched junction bases numbered 14, after V lost 6 bases and J lost 9 bases. In DNA form, the CDR3 reads TGCGCCAGCAGCGACATAGGGCGGGAGTGGGGTGAGCAGTTCTTC. Protein sequence: CASSDIGREWGEQFF.

This rearrangement joins TRBV11-2 to TRBJ2-3, with D possibly TRBD1 on 7 matching bases. The V end lost 4 bases, the J end lost 3 bases, and 20 bases lay between the germline ends. The V gene's germline CDR1 is SGHAT and CDR2 FQNNGV. The CDR3 totals 17 residues. The CDR3 protein is CASSSYRGRRETDTQYF. CDR3 nucleotide sequence: TGTGCCAGCAGCTCCTACAGGGGACGGCGGGAAACAGATACGCAGTATTTT.

This clone was counted between two and nine times. The chain employs TRBV4-1 and TRBJ1-2, with a weak D call TRBD1 (5 bases). This CDR3 contains 16 residues. In germline, CDR1 is MGHRA, CDR2 YSYEKL. V lost 2 bases to trimming and J lost 4 bases, with 17 bases between them. The CDR3, as DNA: TGCGCCAGCAGCCAATTCGGGACTCCCGGAGGCTATGGCTACACCTTC. Protein sequence: CASSQFGTPGGYGYTF.

The J gene is TRBJ2-5, the V gene TRBV12-5; 7 bases are shared with TRBD1. The CDR3 consists of 14 residues. Unmatched junction bases numbered 7, after V lost 4 bases and J lost 5 bases. Germline CDR1 LGHNT, CDR2 FRNRAP. CDR3 region: CASGYPTGMETQYF. CDR3 nucleotides: TGTGCTAGTGGTTACCCGACAGGGATGGAGACCCAGTACTTC.

The rearrangement links TRBV5-1 to TRBJ2-7, with D perhaps TRBD1 (5 bases). This CDR3 is 14 amino acids long. Trimming left V 2 bases short and J 2 bases short, with 11 bases between. The germline gives CDR1 SGHRS, CDR2 YFSETQ. Here the CDR3 DNA reads TGCGCCAGCAGCTTAGGGGCCTCGACCTACGAGCAGTACTTC. Its translation is CASSLGASTYEQYF.

This clone was counted once. The rearrangement joins TRBV27 to TRBJ2-3, with TRBD2 matching over 12 bases. Losses at the gene ends were 5 bases for V and 5 bases for J; bases not matched to a gene: 11. Germline V gene sequence: CDR1 MNHEY, CDR2 SMNVEV (reference sequence). This CDR3 region has 17 residues. CDR3 sequence reads: CASSPSTSGSVQDTQYF. CDR3 nucleotide sequence: TGTGCCAGCAGTCCCTCGACTAGCGGGAGTGTACAAGATACGCAGTATTTT.